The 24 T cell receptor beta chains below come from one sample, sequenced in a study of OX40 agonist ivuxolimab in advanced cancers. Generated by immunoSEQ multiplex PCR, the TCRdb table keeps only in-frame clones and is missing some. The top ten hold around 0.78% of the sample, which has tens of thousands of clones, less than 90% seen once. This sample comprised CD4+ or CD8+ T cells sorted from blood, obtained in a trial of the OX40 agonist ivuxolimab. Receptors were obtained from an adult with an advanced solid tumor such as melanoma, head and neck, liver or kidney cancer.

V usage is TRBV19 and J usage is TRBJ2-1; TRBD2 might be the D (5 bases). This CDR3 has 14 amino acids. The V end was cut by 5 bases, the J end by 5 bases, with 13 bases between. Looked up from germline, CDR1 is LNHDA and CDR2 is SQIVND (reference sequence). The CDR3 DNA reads TGTGCCAGTAGTTCCCTAGCTCTCCACAATGAGCAGTTCTTC. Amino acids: CASSSLALHNEQFF.

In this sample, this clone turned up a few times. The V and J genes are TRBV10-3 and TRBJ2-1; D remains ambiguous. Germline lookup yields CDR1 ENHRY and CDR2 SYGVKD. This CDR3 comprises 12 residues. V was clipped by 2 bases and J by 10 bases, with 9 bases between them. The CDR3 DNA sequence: TGTGCCATCAGTGAGCCCGGATACGAGCAGTTCTTC. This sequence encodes CAISEPGYEQFF.

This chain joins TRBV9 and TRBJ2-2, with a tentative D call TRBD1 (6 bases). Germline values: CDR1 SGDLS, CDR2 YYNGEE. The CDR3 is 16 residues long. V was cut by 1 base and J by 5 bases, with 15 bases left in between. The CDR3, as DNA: TGTGCCAGCAGCGTAAGAACAGGGATTCGGACCGGGGAGCTGTTTTTT. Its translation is CASSVRTGIRTGELFF.

The CDR3 region is CASSPSREGRYNEQFF. The CDR3 nucleotides are TGTGCCAGCAGCCCCTCGCGGGAGGGCCGCTACAATGAGCAGTTCTTC. This chain connects TRBV5-4 to TRBJ2-1, with 9 bases matching TRBD2. The CDR3 runs 16 residues. The germline V gene encodes CDR1 SGHNT and CDR2 YYREEE (reference sequence). Trimming cost V 4 bases and J 3 bases; bases outside gene matches: 8.

DNA of the CDR3: TGCGCCAGCAGTCAAACACCCCCCTACGAGCAGTACTTC. Its translation is CASSQTPPYEQYF. V usage is TRBV23-1 and J usage is TRBJ2-7; no reliable D call. TRBV23-1 is reported as an ORF; its role is uncertain. Trimming left V 2 bases short and J 2 bases short, with 7 bases between. This CDR3 has 13 amino acids.

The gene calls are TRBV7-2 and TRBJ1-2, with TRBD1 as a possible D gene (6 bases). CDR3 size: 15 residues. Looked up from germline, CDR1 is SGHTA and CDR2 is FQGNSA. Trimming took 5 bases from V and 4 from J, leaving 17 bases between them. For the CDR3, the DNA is TGTGCCAGCAGCCCAGGACAGCCTCCAACCTATGGCTACACCTTC. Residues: CASSPGQPPTYGYTF.

The CDR3 sequence: CAWSRGRNNSPLHF. The CDR3 DNA is TGTGCCTGGAGTAGGGGGCGGAATAATTCACCCCTCCACTTT. This rearrangement joins TRBV30 to TRBJ1-6, with 7 bases matching TRBD1. The trim removed 2 bases at V and 5 bases at J, leaving 3 bases unmatched. CDR1 GTSNPN and CDR2 SVGIG come from the germline V gene (reference sequence). The CDR3 runs 14 residues.

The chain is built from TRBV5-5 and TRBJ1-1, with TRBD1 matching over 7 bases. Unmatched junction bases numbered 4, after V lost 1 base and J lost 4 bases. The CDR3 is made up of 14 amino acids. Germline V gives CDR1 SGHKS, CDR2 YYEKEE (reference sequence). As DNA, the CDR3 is TGTGCCAGCAGCTTGCAGGGGGTAGGCACTGAAGCTTTCTTT. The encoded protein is CASSLQGVGTEAFF.

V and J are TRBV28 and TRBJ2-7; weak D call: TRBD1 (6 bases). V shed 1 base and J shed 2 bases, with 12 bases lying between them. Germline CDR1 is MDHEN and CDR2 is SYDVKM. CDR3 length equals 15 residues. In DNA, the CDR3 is TGTGCCAGCAGTTTATCAGGGGTACGTCCCTACGAGCAGTACTTC. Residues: CASSLSGVRPYEQYF.

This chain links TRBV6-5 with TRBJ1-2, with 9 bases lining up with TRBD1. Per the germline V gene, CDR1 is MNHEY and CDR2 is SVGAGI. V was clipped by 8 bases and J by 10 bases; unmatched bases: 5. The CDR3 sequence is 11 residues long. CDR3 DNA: TGTGCCAGCTCAAGGGACAGGGCCTACACCTTC. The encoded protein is CASSRDRAYTF.

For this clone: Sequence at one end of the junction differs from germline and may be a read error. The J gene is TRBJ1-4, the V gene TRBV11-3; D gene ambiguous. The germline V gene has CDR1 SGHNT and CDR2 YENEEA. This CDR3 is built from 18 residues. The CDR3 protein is CASSDGEGLLVDNEKLFF. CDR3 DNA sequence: TGCGCCAGCAGTGATGGTGAAGGTCTCCTAGTCGACAATGAAAAACTGTTTTTT.

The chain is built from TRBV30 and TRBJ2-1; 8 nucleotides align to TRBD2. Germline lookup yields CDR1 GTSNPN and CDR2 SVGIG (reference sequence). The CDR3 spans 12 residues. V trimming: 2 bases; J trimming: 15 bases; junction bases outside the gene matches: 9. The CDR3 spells CAWSQGGRSLFF. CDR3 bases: TGTGCCTGGAGTCAAGGCGGGAGGTCTCTGTTCTTC.

The CDR3 is CASSVGEGAAYNEQFF. In DNA form, the CDR3 reads TGTGCCAGCAGCGTAGGAGAGGGGGCGGCCTACAATGAGCAGTTCTTC. The chain employs TRBV9 and TRBJ2-1, with TRBD1 matching over 7 bases. The V and J ends lost 0 bases and 2 bases, in that order; junction bases with no gene match: 5. This CDR3 has 16 amino acids. CDR1 is SGDLS, CDR2 YYNGEE, per germline.

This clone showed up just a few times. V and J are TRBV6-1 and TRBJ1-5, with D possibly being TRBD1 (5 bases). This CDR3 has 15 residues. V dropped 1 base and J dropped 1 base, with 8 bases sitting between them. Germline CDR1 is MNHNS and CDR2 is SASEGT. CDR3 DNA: TGTGCCAGCAGTGAAGATAGGGGAAGCAATCAGCCCCAGCATTTT. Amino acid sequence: CASSEDRGSNQPQHF.

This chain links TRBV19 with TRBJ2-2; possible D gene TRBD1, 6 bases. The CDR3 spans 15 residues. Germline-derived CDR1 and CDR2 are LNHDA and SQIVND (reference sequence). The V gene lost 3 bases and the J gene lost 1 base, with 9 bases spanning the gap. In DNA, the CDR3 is TGTGCCAGTAGTATTACGACAGGGAACACCGGGGAGCTGTTTTTT. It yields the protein CASSITTGNTGELFF.

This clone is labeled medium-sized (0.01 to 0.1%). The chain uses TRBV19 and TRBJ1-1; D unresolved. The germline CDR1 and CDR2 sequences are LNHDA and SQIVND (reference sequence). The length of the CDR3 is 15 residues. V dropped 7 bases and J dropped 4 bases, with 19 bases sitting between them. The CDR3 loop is CASTPIEREATEAFF. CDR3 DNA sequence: TGTGCCAGTACCCCGATCGAAAGAGAAGCCACTGAAGCTTTCTTT.

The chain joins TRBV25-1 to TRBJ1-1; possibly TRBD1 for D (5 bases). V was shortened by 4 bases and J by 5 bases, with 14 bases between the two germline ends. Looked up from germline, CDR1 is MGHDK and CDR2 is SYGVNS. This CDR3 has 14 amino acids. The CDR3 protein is CASSVPGPRTEAFF. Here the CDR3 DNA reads TGTGCCAGCAGTGTACCAGGGCCGAGGACTGAAGCTTTCTTT.

CDR3 in DNA: TGCAGCGTTGACCCGGGGGGTAGGACTAGCGGGATTAATGAGCAGTTCTTC. It encodes CSVDPGGRTSGINEQFF. The rearrangement links TRBV29-1 to TRBJ2-1; TRBD2 matches at 12 bases. The V gene's germline CDR1 is SQVTM and CDR2 ANQGSEA. The CDR3 has 17 residues. V trimming: 3 bases; J trimming: 7 bases; junction bases outside the gene matches: 13.

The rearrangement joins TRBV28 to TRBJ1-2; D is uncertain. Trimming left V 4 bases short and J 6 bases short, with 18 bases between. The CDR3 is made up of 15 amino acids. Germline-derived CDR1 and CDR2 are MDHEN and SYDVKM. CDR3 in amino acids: CASSSHLGRVHGYTF. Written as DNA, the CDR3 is TGTGCCAGCAGTTCCCACCTAGGGCGGGTCCATGGCTACACCTTC.

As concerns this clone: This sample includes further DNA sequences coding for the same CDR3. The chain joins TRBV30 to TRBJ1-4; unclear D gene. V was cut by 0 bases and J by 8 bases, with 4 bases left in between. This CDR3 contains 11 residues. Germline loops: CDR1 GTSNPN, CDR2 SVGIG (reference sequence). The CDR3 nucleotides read TGTGCCTGGAGTGTGGAGGAAAAACTGTTTTTT. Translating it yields CAWSVEEKLFF.

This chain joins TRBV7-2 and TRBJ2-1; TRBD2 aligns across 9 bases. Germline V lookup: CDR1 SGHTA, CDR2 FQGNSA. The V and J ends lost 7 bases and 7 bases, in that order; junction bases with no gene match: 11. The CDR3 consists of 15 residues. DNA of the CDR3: TGTGCCAGCACACCCCCAGCGGGGGGAGGGAATGAGCAGTTCTTC. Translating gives CASTPPAGGGNEQFF.

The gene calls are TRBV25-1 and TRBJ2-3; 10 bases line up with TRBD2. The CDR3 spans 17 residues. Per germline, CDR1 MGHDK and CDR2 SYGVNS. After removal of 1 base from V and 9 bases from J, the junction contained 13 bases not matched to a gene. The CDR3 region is CASSESGLAGVSVTQYF. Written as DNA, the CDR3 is TGTGCCAGCAGTGAATCGGGGCTAGCGGGAGTGAGTGTGACGCAGTATTTT.

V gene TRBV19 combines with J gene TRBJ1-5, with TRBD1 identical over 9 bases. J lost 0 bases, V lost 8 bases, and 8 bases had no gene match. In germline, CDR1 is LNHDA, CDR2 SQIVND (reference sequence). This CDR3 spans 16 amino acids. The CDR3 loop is CASSGQGRISNQPQHF. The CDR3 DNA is TGTGCCAGTTCTGGACAGGGGAGAATTAGCAATCAGCCCCAGCATTTT.

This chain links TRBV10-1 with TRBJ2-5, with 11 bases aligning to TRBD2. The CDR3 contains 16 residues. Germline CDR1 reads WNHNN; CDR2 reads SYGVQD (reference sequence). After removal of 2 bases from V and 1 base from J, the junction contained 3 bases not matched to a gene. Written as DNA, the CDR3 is TGCGCCAGCAGTGAGATTAGCGGGAGGGCCCAAGAGACCCAGTACTTC. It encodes CASSEISGRAQETQYF.